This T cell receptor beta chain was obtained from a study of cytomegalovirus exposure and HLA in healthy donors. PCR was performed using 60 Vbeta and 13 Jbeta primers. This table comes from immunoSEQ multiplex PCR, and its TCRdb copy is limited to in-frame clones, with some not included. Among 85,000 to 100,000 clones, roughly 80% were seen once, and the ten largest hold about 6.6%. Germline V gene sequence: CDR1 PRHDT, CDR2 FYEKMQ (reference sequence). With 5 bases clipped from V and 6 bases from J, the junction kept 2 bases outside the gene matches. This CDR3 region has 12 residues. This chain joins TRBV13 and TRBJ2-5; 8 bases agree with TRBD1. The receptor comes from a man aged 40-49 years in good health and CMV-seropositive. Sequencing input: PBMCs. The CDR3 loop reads CASSRQGQTQYF. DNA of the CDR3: TGTGCCAGCAGCCGACAGGGGCAGACCCAGTACTTC.